This T cell receptor (beta chain) derives from a study of spatial heterogeneity in lung cancer. The study's findings and limits: Tumors with more nonsynonymous mutations had more expanded intratumoral alpha and beta TCRs.

The sample's time point: sample taken at primary tumor resection. Donation came from approximately 69 patients with untreated early-stage non-small cell lung cancer. Whole RNA obtained from tumor, nontumor lung or frozen PBMC underwent sequencing without sorting. The CDR3 runs 14 residues. CDR1 and CDR2 (germline): SGHTA, FQGNSA. Germline trimming cut 1 base from V and 8 bases from J; bases unmatched to any gene: 4. TCRdb called the 5' RACE reads again in MiXCR, with one record for every CDR3 protein. The sample records around 100,000 distinct CDR3 sequences, nearly 4.5% being singletons. This clonotype has a count of ten or more. Its target is not known.

This sample comprised lung tumor tissue, obtained at surgery. This chain uses TRBV7-2 with TRBJ2-1; TRBD2 aligns across 8 bases. This clonotype was obtained from a male donor with early-stage non-small cell lung cancer. CDR3 loop: CASSLVNGRDEQFF. The CDR3 coding sequence is TGTGCCAGCAGCTTAGTCAACGGGAGGGATGAGCAGTTCTTC.